This TCR beta chain was sequenced for a study of neurological immune-mediated disorders. This clonotype was counted ten times or more. Synthesis of cDNA used 5'RACE (with 10-nucleotide random UMIs). One entry per CDR3 protein results from TCRdb running MiXCR on the 5' RACE reads. The sample has tens of thousands of distinct CDR3 sequences; around 3.3% are singletons. V lost 5 bases and J lost 6; bases outside the gene matches: 0. CDR3 length: 11 residues. Germline CDR1 is DFQATT and CDR2 is SNEGSKA (reference sequence). The V gene is TRBV20-1, the J gene TRBJ2-1; 8 nucleotides line up with TRBD1. The sequence came from a middle-aged man with multiple sclerosis. The sequencing input was PBMCs. In DNA, the CDR3 is TGCAGTGCTGGACAGGGCAATGAGCAGTTCTTC. It specifies CSAGQGNEQFF.